This passage covers 7 T cell receptor beta chains from one sample sequenced in a study of technical replicates of blood from a few donors. Generated by immunoSEQ multiplex PCR, the TCRdb table keeps only in-frame clones and is missing some. The sample shows tens of thousands of clones, roughly 95% of them seen only once. The source material was T cells isolated from PBMCs. The receptors stem from a human donor in good health.

V usage is TRBV10-3 and J usage is TRBJ1-5; perhaps TRBD1 as D (5 bases). Trimming shortened V by 3 bases and J by 2 bases, and 11 bases separated the two germline ends. Germline CDR1 ENHRY, CDR2 SYGVKD. This CDR3 contains 15 residues. The CDR3 sequence: CAISDRGDGNQPQHF. CDR3 in DNA: TGTGCCATCAGTGATCGGGGGGACGGCAATCAGCCCCAGCATTTT.

The chain carries TRBV4-1 and TRBJ2-6, with D perhaps TRBD1 (7 bases). Germline V lookup: CDR1 MGHRA, CDR2 YSYEKL. The CDR3 sequence is 18 residues long. The V end was cut by 6 bases, the J end by 1 base, with 19 bases between. This CDR3 is CASRGGTRGVSGANVLTF. The CDR3 nucleotides are TGCGCCAGCAGGGGGGGTACCAGGGGGGTTTCTGGGGCCAACGTCCTGACTTTC.

This chain uses TRBV9 with TRBJ1-4; D unclear. The germline V and J ends were trimmed by 3 bases and 5 bases, with 17 bases remaining between them. Germline CDR1 reads SGDLS; CDR2 reads YYNGEE. CDR3 length: 16 residues. CDR3 residues: CASSASGGVLNEKLFF. The CDR3 region has the DNA TGTGCCAGCAGCGCCTCCGGCGGGGTCTTGAATGAAAAACTGTTTTTT.

V is TRBV2 and J is TRBJ1-3; D unresolved. The CDR3 totals 15 residues. V was shortened by 2 bases and J by 1 base, with 9 bases between the two germline ends. Per the germline V gene, CDR1 is SNHLY and CDR2 is FYNNEI. DNA of the CDR3: TGTGCCAGCAGTGAAATGCGGAGGTCTGGAAACACCATATATTTT. Encoded protein: CASSEMRRSGNTIYF.

The chain employs TRBV5-1 and TRBJ2-7; D is perhaps TRBD2 (6 bases). Germline V lookup: CDR1 SGHRS, CDR2 YFSETQ. The CDR3 has 15 residues. Trimming stripped 7 bases from V and 0 bases from J, with 17 bases between. The CDR3 spells CASGPSALPSYEQYF. The CDR3 DNA reads as TGCGCCAGCGGACCTAGCGCTTTACCCTCCTACGAGCAGTACTTC.

This chain connects TRBV28 to TRBJ2-1; the match to TRBD2 covers 14 bases. CDR1 is MDHEN, CDR2 SYDVKM, per germline. Unmatched junction bases numbered 8, after V lost 7 bases and J lost 3 bases. The length of the CDR3 is 17 residues. CDR3 nucleotides: TGTGCCAGCATTGGGACTAGCGGGAGATCGGTCTACAATGAGCAGTTCTTC. Translation gives CASIGTSGRSVYNEQFF. Full variable domain (rest looked up from reference TRBV28 and TRBJ2-1): DVKVTQSSRYLVKRTGEKVFLECVQDMDHENMFWYRQDPGLGLRLIYFSYDVKMKEKGDIPEGYSVSREKKERFSLILESASTNQTSMYLCASIGTSGRSVYNEQFFGPGTRLTVL.

V and J are TRBV11-3 and TRBJ2-7; no clear D gene. Per the germline V gene, CDR1 is SGHNT and CDR2 is YENEEA. The CDR3 runs 14 residues. The V gene lost 4 bases and the J gene lost 5 bases, with 15 bases spanning the gap. The CDR3 protein is CASSSFTVTHEQYF. The CDR3 coding sequence is TGTGCCAGCAGCTCATTCACAGTGACCCACGAGCAGTACTTC.